These 15 T cell receptor beta chains were sequenced from one sample in a study of chemoradiotherapy in HPV16-positive cancers. The method was immunoSEQ multiplex PCR; TCRdb's version includes in-frame clones alone and lacks a portion of them. This table has some 29,000 clones, over 90% appearing once. The sample consisted of blood, taken from a patient who underwent chemoradiotherapy. Receptor source: a human donor with HPV-associated anogenital cancer.

V and J are TRBV5-1 and TRBJ2-1, with D perhaps TRBD2 (6 bases). Germline-derived CDR1 and CDR2 are SGHRS and YFSETQ. The CDR3 has 14 amino acids. The V end lost 2 bases, the J end lost 6 bases, and 12 bases lay between the germline ends. In nucleotides, the CDR3 is TGCGCCAGCAGCTTATCCCCCGGGGGCAATGAGCAGTTCTTC. As protein: CASSLSPGGNEQFF.

This chain joins TRBV4-3 and TRBJ2-1; weak D call: TRBD1 (6 bases). There are 16 residues in the CDR3. The germline V gene has CDR1 LGHNA and CDR2 YSLEER. Trimming took 0 bases from V and 0 from J, leaving 9 bases between them. The CDR3 nucleotides read TGCGCCAGCAGCCAAGATCGAGGGGGCTCCTACAATGAGCAGTTCTTC. It is translated as CASSQDRGGSYNEQFF.

This chain links TRBV18 with TRBJ1-1; 8 nucleotides line up with TRBD1. Germline V gene lookup returns CDR1 KGHSH and CDR2 LQKENI. The CDR3 loop spans 15 amino acids. The V and J ends lost 2 bases and 3 bases, in that order; junction bases with no gene match: 5. CDR3 DNA sequence: TGTGCCAGCTCACCAGGGACAGGACGTCACACTGAAGCTTTCTTT. It translates to CASSPGTGRHTEAFF.

This clone was counted between two and nine times. This chain joins TRBV7-2 and TRBJ2-7; 9 positions match TRBD2. Germline V gene sequence: CDR1 SGHTA, CDR2 FQGNSA. The CDR3 runs to 15 residues. Trimming took 5 bases from V and 8 from J; bases not matched to a gene: 13. The CDR3 DNA sequence: TGTGCCAGCAGCCCCCGCGGCGGGAGGGCCGTGAAGCAGTACTTC. Translation gives CASSPRGGRAVKQYF.

The V gene is TRBV4-3, the J gene TRBJ2-5; D ambiguous. Germline CDR1 LGHNA, CDR2 YSLEER. Trimming stripped 3 bases from V and 5 bases from J, with 16 bases between. There are 15 residues in the CDR3. CDR3 in DNA: TGCGCCAGCAGCCAGGAAGTTTTAAGGCAGGAGACCCAGTACTTC. Its translation is CASSQEVLRQETQYF.

The CDR3 region has the DNA TGTGCCAGCTCACCACGACTAGCGGGAAACAATGTAGATACGCAGTATTTT. This translates into CASSPRLAGNNVDTQYF. The J gene is TRBJ2-3, the V gene TRBV18; 11 bases are shared with TRBD2. Germline CDR1 and CDR2: KGHSH and LQKENI. CDR3 size: 17 residues. V shed 1 base, J shed 5 bases, and the junction held 8 bases outside the gene matches.

This chain joins TRBV11-2 and TRBJ1-1; D is unclear. CDR3 length equals 15 residues. CDR1 and CDR2 from the germline V gene are SGHAT and FQNNGV. V was cut by 5 bases and J by 0 bases, with 13 bases left in between. DNA of the CDR3: TGTGCCAGCAGCGCCCAAAACTACATGAACACTGAAGCTTTCTTT. This sequence encodes CASSAQNYMNTEAFF.

The V call is TRBV7-9, the J call TRBJ1-4, with 9 bases lining up with TRBD1. Per the germline V gene, CDR1 is SEHNR and CDR2 is FQNEAQ (reference sequence). The junction had 2 bases not matched to a gene; V was cut back by 6 bases and J by 0 bases. The CDR3 is 15 residues long. CDR3 bases: TGTGCCAGCAGGGACAGGGGTTCAACTAATGAAAAACTGTTTTTT. As protein: CASRDRGSTNEKLFF.

The chain is built from TRBV9 and TRBJ2-2; the match to TRBD2 covers 7 bases. Germline V gives CDR1 SGDLS, CDR2 YYNGEE. The V gene end was trimmed by 3 bases and the J gene end by 0 bases; junction bases not matched to a gene: 14. This CDR3 contains 19 residues. The CDR3 DNA is TGTGCCAGCAGCGCAAGCCCCATGGTAGCGGGCGCGAACACCGGGGAGCTGTTTTTT. Its translation: CASSASPMVAGANTGELFF.

This sequence joins TRBV7-2 and TRBJ2-7, with D possibly being TRBD2 (6 bases). V lost 3 bases, J lost 5 bases, and 11 bases lay in between. The CDR3 length is 13 residues. The V gene's germline CDR1 is SGHTA and CDR2 FQGNSA. CDR3 in DNA: TGTGCCAGCAGCTTCGGCAGGAGGGACGAGCAGTACTTC. Protein product: CASSFGRRDEQYF.

The chain is built from TRBV5-1 and TRBJ2-2; 8 positions agree with TRBD1. The CDR3 spans 14 residues. CDR1 is SGHRS and CDR2 is YFSETQ in the germline V gene. V trimming: 2 bases; J trimming: 3 bases; junction bases outside the gene matches: 0. Written as DNA, the CDR3 is TGCGCCAGCAGCTTACAGGGGGACACCGGGGAGCTGTTTTTT. This translates into CASSLQGDTGELFF.

The chain uses TRBV11-2 and TRBJ2-2, with D possibly TRBD2 on 6 matching bases. Trimming shortened V by 3 bases and J by 2 bases, and 10 bases separated the two germline ends. The V gene's germline CDR1 is SGHAT and CDR2 FQNNGV. The CDR3 is 15 residues long. The CDR3 sequence: CASSFTGGNTGELFF. The DNA of the CDR3 is TGTGCCAGCAGCTTCACCGGGGGTAACACCGGGGAGCTGTTTTTT.

The chain joins TRBV18 to TRBJ2-3; D might be TRBD2 (5 bases). The V end was cut by 0 bases, the J end by 6 bases, with 10 bases between. Germline CDR1 is KGHSH and CDR2 is LQKENI. There are 14 residues in the CDR3. The CDR3 spells CASSPPSPGDTQYF. In DNA form, the CDR3 reads TGTGCCAGCTCACCACCGTCGCCGGGGGATACGCAGTATTTT.

V gene TRBV29-1 combines with J gene TRBJ2-7; weak D call: TRBD1 (5 bases). Trimming shortened V by 3 bases and J by 3 bases, and 9 bases separated the two germline ends. Per the germline V gene, CDR1 is SQVTM and CDR2 is ANQGSEA. There are 12 residues in the CDR3. CDR3 bases: TGCAGCGTTGATGGGCAGGGCTACGAGCAGTACTTC. Protein: CSVDGQGYEQYF.

For the CDR3, the DNA is TGTGCCAGCAGTGAATTTAGGACAGGGGACAATGAGCAGTTCTTC. Its protein is CASSEFRTGDNEQFF. The J gene is TRBJ2-1, the V gene TRBV2; TRBD1 matches 9 bases. CDR3 length: 15 residues. From germline, CDR1 is SNHLY and CDR2 FYNNEI. Trimming took 2 bases from V and 5 from J; bases not matched to a gene: 4.